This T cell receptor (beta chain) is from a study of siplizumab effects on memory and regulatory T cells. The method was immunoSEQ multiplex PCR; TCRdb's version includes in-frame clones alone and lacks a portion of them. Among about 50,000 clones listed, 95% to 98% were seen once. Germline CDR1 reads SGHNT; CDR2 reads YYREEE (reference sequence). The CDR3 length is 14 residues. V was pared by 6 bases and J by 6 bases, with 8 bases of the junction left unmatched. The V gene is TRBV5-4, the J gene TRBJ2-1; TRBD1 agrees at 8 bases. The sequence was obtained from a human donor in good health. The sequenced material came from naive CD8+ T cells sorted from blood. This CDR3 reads CASNFPDRANEQFF. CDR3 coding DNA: TGTGCCAGCAACTTCCCGGACAGGGCCAATGAGCAGTTCTTC.